Below are 27 T cell receptor beta chains sequenced from a single sample in a study of T cells in Graves' hyperthyroidism and ophthalmopathy (dated 2019 in TCRdb). The method was multiplex PCR. The sample was run on an Illumina HiSeq 2000. TCR beta CDR3 regions were amplified from RNA transcripts. The TCR CDR3 was subjected to a first round of RT-PCR using the HTBI primer set and the Qiagen OneStep RT-PCR kit. TCRdb reworked the public reads: Q25 trimming with fastp, MiXCR clone assembly, productive beta chains retained. Each entry merges the rows of one CDR3 protein and shows their most common DNA and genes. The sample data list 400,000 to 600,000 distinct CDR3 sequences, and approximately 16% of these were observed just once. The ten top clones hold 25% to 35% of the sample. Sequences were obtained from blood. The origin of the receptors is a woman younger than 45 with Graves' ophthalmopathy.

This clonotype has more than one count but fewer than ten. This chain connects TRBV5-1 to TRBJ1-5; no clear D gene. The germline CDR1 and CDR2 sequences are SGHRS and YFSETQ. This CDR3 comprises 14 residues. Trimming cost V 0 bases and J 9 bases, with 13 bases left between them. The CDR3 here is CASSLGDSRGPQHF. CDR3 nucleotide sequence: TGCGCCAGCAGCTTGGGCGACTCCCGGGGGCCCCAGCATTTT.

The CDR3 loop is CASRTGTGGYNEQFF. In nucleotides, the CDR3 is TGTGCCAGCAGAACCGGGACAGGGGGCTACAATGAGCAGTTCTTC. The genes are TRBV7-9 and TRBJ2-1, with 11 nucleotides matching TRBD1. The CDR3 has 15 residues. J lost 3 bases, V lost 6 bases, and 4 bases had no gene match. Germline V gives CDR1 SEHNR, CDR2 FQNEAQ (reference sequence).

With regard to this clonotype: A much larger clone lies one base from this, so it may be a read error. J is TRBJ2-3 and V is TRBV20-1; the match to TRBD2 covers 11 bases. This CDR3 comprises 17 residues. Germline V CDR1 and CDR2: DFQATT, SNEGSKA (reference sequence). The CDR3: CSALAGGPLISTDTLYF. The CDR3 DNA reads TGCAGTGCGTTAGCGGGAGGGCCTCTTATTTCCACAGATACGCTGTATTTT.

This clonotype was counted ten times or more. V usage is TRBV20-1 and J usage is TRBJ2-3; 10 bases align to TRBD2. Germline V gives CDR1 DFQATT, CDR2 SNEGSKA (reference sequence). The V and J ends lost 6 bases and 2 bases, in that order; junction bases with no gene match: 5. The CDR3 loop spans 14 amino acids. The CDR3 DNA sequence: TGCAGTGCAGCTACTAGCGGGAACACAGATACGCAGTATTTT. Encoded protein: CSAATSGNTDTQYF.

Only a few counts were recorded for this clonotype. The gene calls are TRBV5-1 and TRBJ2-7, with TRBD1 matching over 7 bases. Trimming cost V 3 bases and J 1 base; bases outside gene matches: 13. Per the germline V gene, CDR1 is SGHRS and CDR2 is YFSETQ. The CDR3 runs 17 residues. In DNA form, the CDR3 reads TGCGCCAGCAGCTACCAAGCCCCTAGACAGGGTTCCTACGAGCAGTACTTC. This codes for CASSYQAPRQGSYEQYF.

This clonotype has a count of ten or more. The gene calls are TRBV28 and TRBJ1-5, with D perhaps TRBD1 (6 bases). CDR1 and CDR2 (germline): MDHEN, SYDVKM. Deletions cut 6 bases from V and 0 bases from J, with 18 bases between. The CDR3 has 17 amino acids. The CDR3 nucleotides read TGTGCCAGCAGCCACCGGGGGTTGGGACATAGCAATCAGCCCCAGCATTTT. Translation: CASSHRGLGHSNQPQHF.

This clonotype has a handful of counts. This chain joins TRBV5-1 and TRBJ2-3; D assignment may be TRBD1 or TRBD2 (6 bases each). Looked up from germline, CDR1 is SGHRS and CDR2 is YFSETQ. The CDR3 extends over 16 amino acids. Trimming pared 4 bases from V and 1 base from J, leaving 16 bases between. The CDR3 DNA sequence: TGCGCCAGCAGCCCGGGTCCGAGGGGGGGCACAGATACGCAGTATTTT. Amino acids: CASSPGPRGGTDTQYF.

This clonotype was seen at least ten times. The rearrangement joins TRBV2 to TRBJ2-5; D is unresolved. The length of the CDR3 is 12 residues. V gave up 6 bases and J gave up 5 bases, with 10 bases separating them. From germline, CDR1 is SNHLY and CDR2 FYNNEI. CDR3 sequence reads: CASSYRIETQYF. For the CDR3, the DNA is TGTGCCAGCAGCTACCGGATTGAGACCCAGTACTTC. Drawing the rest from reference TRBV2 and TRBJ2-5, the complete variable domain is EPEVTQTPSHQVTQMGQEVILRCVPISNHLYFYWYRQILGQKVEFLVSFYNNEISEKSEIFDDQFSVERPDGSNFTLKIRSTKLEDSAMYFCASSYRIETQYFGPGTRLLVL.

The chain carries TRBV19 and TRBJ2-2, with 12 bases aligning to TRBD2. Germline loops: CDR1 LNHDA, CDR2 SQIVND (reference sequence). This CDR3 is 16 amino acids long. Unmatched junction bases numbered 6, after V lost 5 bases and J lost 5 bases. CDR3 protein: CASSHRLAGVTGELFF. CDR3 DNA sequence: TGTGCCAGTAGTCATCGACTAGCGGGAGTTACCGGGGAGCTGTTTTTT.

This clonotype was picked up many times. The genes are TRBV28 and TRBJ2-7, with TRBD2 identical over 10 bases. Germline loops: CDR1 MDHEN, CDR2 SYDVKM. V was pared by 3 bases and J by 5 bases, with 4 bases of the junction left unmatched. The CDR3 extends over 14 amino acids. As DNA, the CDR3 is TGTGCCAGCAGTTTTAGCGGGAGGTTCCACGAGCAGTACTTC. It codes for CASSFSGRFHEQYF.

There are many counts of this clonotype. The V and J genes are TRBV12-3 or TRBV12-4 and TRBJ2-1; 8 bases map to TRBD2. J lost 6 bases, V lost 4 bases, and 17 bases had no gene match. The CDR3 is made up of 18 amino acids. The CDR3 sequence is CASSSIVPKRELVNEQFF. The CDR3 region has the DNA TGTGCCAGCAGTTCAATAGTACCGAAGCGGGAGTTGGTCAATGAGCAGTTCTTC.

The V call is TRBV6-6, the J call TRBJ2-1; 7 nucleotides line up with TRBD2. The J segment lost 8 bases and the V segment lost 0 bases, leaving 13 bases of the junction unmatched. The V gene's germline CDR1 is MNHNY and CDR2 SVGAGI (reference sequence). The CDR3 consists of 17 residues. In nucleotides, the CDR3 is TGTGCCAGCAGTTACTCGGTCTCTCGCGGGAGAACAGATGAGCAGTTCTTC. It yields the protein CASSYSVSRGRTDEQFF.

Concerning this clonotype itself: This clone may be a read error of a much larger clone one base away. The V and J genes are TRBV11-2 and TRBJ2-1; 12 nucleotides line up with TRBD2. Germline V gene data show CDR1 as SGHAT and CDR2 as FQNNGV. The junction had 2 bases not matched to a gene; V was cut back by 3 bases and J by 2 bases. This CDR3 contains 16 residues. CDR3 region: CASSFASGRAYNEQFF. CDR3 bases: TGTGCCAGCAGCTTCGCTAGCGGGAGGGCCTACAATGAGCAGTTCTTC.

V usage is TRBV20-1 and J usage is TRBJ2-2, with 9 bases aligning to TRBD1. J was trimmed by 6 bases and V by 5 bases; bases with no gene match: 10. The length of the CDR3 is 15 residues. The V gene's germline CDR1 is DFQATT and CDR2 SNEGSKA (reference sequence). In DNA form, the CDR3 reads TGCAGTGCTTCGACCGCGGACAGGGGTTCCGGGGAGCTGTTTTTT. It encodes CSASTADRGSGELFF.

This clonotype came up many times. The V gene is TRBV12-3 or TRBV12-4, the J gene TRBJ2-2; maybe TRBD2 (5 bases). The CDR3 is 15 residues long. V was trimmed by 6 bases and J by 3 bases, leaving 14 bases between them. The CDR3 DNA is TGTGCCAGCAGGCGGGCCGCGACGGACACCGGGGAGCTGTTTTTT. Its translation: CASRRAATDTGELFF.

This clonotype has a count of ten or more. V and J are TRBV28 and TRBJ1-4, with 8 bases fitting TRBD1. CDR1 is MDHEN and CDR2 is SYDVKM in the germline V gene. The CDR3 has 13 residues. Trimming cost V 6 bases and J 7 bases; bases outside gene matches: 4. The CDR3 loop is CASRPGQVEKLFF. The CDR3 DNA follows: TGTGCCAGCAGGCCGGGACAGGTTGAAAAACTGTTTTTT.

This rearrangement joins TRBV10-3 to TRBJ2-7; D gene uncertain. CDR1 ENHRY and CDR2 SYGVKD come from the germline V gene. The CDR3 contains 15 residues. V dropped 6 bases and J dropped 6 bases, with 21 bases sitting between them. The CDR3 sequence is CAIRAGRIPRGEQYF. The DNA of the CDR3 is TGTGCCATCAGGGCAGGCCGCATCCCGAGAGGCGAGCAGTACTTC.

In its sample, this clonotype was seen a few times. V gene TRBV5-1 combines with J gene TRBJ1-1; 9 bases agree with TRBD1. The CDR3 contains 16 residues. Trimming removed 4 bases from V and 4 bases from J; junction bases left unmatched: 11. Germline CDR1 and CDR2: SGHRS and YFSETQ. The CDR3 here is CASSAGTGSLGTEAFF. CDR3 nucleotides: TGCGCCAGCAGCGCCGGGACAGGGTCGTTGGGCACTGAAGCTTTCTTT.

This clonotype was recorded many times. The chain uses TRBV5-5 and TRBJ1-1; no reliable D call. CDR3 size: 16 residues. V was cut by 4 bases and J by 1 base, with 17 bases left in between. Germline CDR1 is SGHKS and CDR2 is YYEKEE (reference sequence). CDR3 DNA sequence: TGTGCCAGCAGCGCGCAGCCCAGAGGAGCGAACACTGAAGCTTTCTTT. Encoded protein: CASSAQPRGANTEAFF. Supplemented by reference TRBV5-5 and TRBJ1-1, the full variable domain reads DAGVTQSPTHLIKTRGQQVTLRCSPISGHKSVSWYQQVLGQGPQFIFQYYEKEERGRGNFPDRFSARQFPNYSSELNVNALLLGDSALYLCASSAQPRGANTEAFFGQGTRLTVV.

Note on this clonotype: A much bigger clone sits one base away, suggesting this may be a read error. The V call is TRBV29-1, the J call TRBJ1-1; 7 nucleotides align to TRBD1. Germline assignment: CDR1 SQVTM and CDR2 ANQGSEA. The CDR3 covers 12 residues. The V gene end was trimmed by 6 bases and the J gene end by 10 bases; junction bases not matched to a gene: 11. As DNA, the CDR3 is TGCAGCGTGAGATCAGGGGGGGTTGGAGCTTTCTTT. It translates to CSVRSGGVGAFF.

In its sample, this clonotype was seen many times. This chain links TRBV3-1 with TRBJ1-2; D remains unclear. This CDR3 is 14 amino acids long. Deletions cut 1 base from V and 2 bases from J, with 8 bases between. Germline values: CDR1 LGHDT, CDR2 YNNKEL (reference sequence). In nucleotides, the CDR3 is TGTGCCAGCAGCCAAGCGGGTCTCAACTATGGCTACACCTTC. It encodes CASSQAGLNYGYTF.

This clonotype appeared a few times. Likely a read error: the CDR3 ends without its conserved phenylalanine or tryptophan. J is TRBJ2-1 and V is TRBV6-2 or TRBV6-3; the D gene is possibly TRBD2 (7 bases). Deletions cut 8 bases from V and 3 bases from J, with 11 bases between. Germline-derived CDR1 and CDR2 are MNHEY and SVGEGT. The CDR3 contains 13 residues. CDR3 coding DNA: TGTGCCAGCCGGGGGGCGGTCTACAATGAGCAGTTCCTC. Its translation: CASRGAVYNEQFL.

This rearrangement joins TRBV6-2 or TRBV6-3 to TRBJ1-1; D call uncertain. Trimming shortened V by 4 bases and J by 0 bases, and 9 bases separated the two germline ends. CDR3 length: 14 amino acids. Germline CDR1 MNHEY, CDR2 SVGEGT. The CDR3 coding sequence is TGTGCCAGCAGTTGGAGACCGATGAACACTGAAGCTTTCTTT. Its protein product is CASSWRPMNTEAFF.

This clonotype was observed many times. The chain combines TRBV28 with TRBJ1-5; D is uncertain. Per germline, CDR1 MDHEN and CDR2 SYDVKM. V lost 6 bases and J 10 bases, leaving 22 bases between the germline ends. CDR3 length: 15 residues. This CDR3 is CASSSRGGGDIPQHF. Written as DNA, the CDR3 is TGTGCCAGCAGCTCGCGGGGAGGCGGGGATATCCCCCAGCATTTT.

This clonotype turned up a few times. This chain connects TRBV3-1 to TRBJ2-5; D uncertain. CDR1 and CDR2 from the germline V gene are LGHDT and YNNKEL (reference sequence). This CDR3 region has 16 residues. V gave up 1 base and J gave up 5 bases, with 17 bases separating them. CDR3 nucleotides: TGTGCCAGCAGCCAAGTTTCGAGTGCTGGGCGGGAGACCCAGTACTTC. Its protein product is CASSQVSSAGRETQYF.

This clonotype appeared many times. The chain is built from TRBV7-9 and TRBJ2-5; D possibly corresponds to TRBD1 (6 bases). This CDR3 has 14 amino acids. The V gene's germline CDR1 is SEHNR and CDR2 FQNEAQ (reference sequence). Trimming pared 6 bases from V and 4 bases from J, leaving 15 bases between. CDR3 residues: CASSQGGQRETQYF. The CDR3 DNA is TGTGCCAGCAGTCAAGGGGGACAACGAGAGACCCAGTACTTC.

The table lists this clonotype with a few counts. The genes are TRBV20-1 and TRBJ1-6; D gene uncertain. V lost 7 bases and J lost 2, with 15 bases in between. CDR1 and CDR2 (germline): DFQATT, SNEGSKA (reference sequence). The CDR3 consists of 15 residues. The CDR3 bases are TGCAGTGGTTCACAGCGGTTTCCCTATAATTCACCCCTCCACTTT. Protein product: CSGSQRFPYNSPLHF.